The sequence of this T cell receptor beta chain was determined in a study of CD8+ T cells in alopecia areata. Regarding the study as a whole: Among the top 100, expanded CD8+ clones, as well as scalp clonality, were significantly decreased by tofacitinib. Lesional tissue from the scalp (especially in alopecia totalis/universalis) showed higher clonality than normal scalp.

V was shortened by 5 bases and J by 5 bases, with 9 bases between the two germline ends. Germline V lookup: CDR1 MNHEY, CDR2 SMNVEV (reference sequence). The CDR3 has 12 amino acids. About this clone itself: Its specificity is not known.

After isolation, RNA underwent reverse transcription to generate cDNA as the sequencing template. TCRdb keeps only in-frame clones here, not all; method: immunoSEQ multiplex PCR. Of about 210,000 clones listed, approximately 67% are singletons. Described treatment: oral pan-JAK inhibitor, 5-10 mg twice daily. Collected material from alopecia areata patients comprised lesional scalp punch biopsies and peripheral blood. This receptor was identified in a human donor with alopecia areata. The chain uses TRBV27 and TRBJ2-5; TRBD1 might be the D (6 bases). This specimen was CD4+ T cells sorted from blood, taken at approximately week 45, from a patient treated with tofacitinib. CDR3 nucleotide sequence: TGTGCCAGCAGTGAGAGGGGGGAGACCCAGTACTTC. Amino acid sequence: CASSERGETQYF.